This is a list of T cell receptor beta chains from one sample in a study of cytomegalovirus exposure and HLA in healthy donors. Assay used: immunoSEQ multiplex PCR; TCRdb lists only in-frame clones, some missing. The repertoire holds tens of thousands of clones, with approximately 94% as singletons. The source material was PBMCs. The origin of the receptors is a man younger than 35 in good health and CMV-seropositive. Both conserved end residues are part of each CDR3. D genes are given only for firm matches. Rows give clone size only sometimes, using once, few, many, or a class for an expanded clone.

j_call: TRBJ1-5; clone_size: .; d_call: TRBD1; v_call: TRBV18; cdr3_aa: CASSAGQLNQPQHF; cdr3_nt: TGTGCCAGCTCAGCGGGACAGTTGAATCAGCCCCAGCATTTT
j_call: TRBJ2-7; clone_size: .; d_call: TRBD2; v_call: TRBV6-1; cdr3_aa: CASSLTGTSFHEQYF; cdr3_nt: TGTGCCAGCAGCCTCACCGGGACTAGCTTCCACGAGCAGTACTTC
j_call: TRBJ2-7; clone_size: .; d_call: TRBD2; v_call: TRBV5-1; cdr3_aa: CASSSEPGLGQYF; cdr3_nt: TGCGCCAGCAGCTCAGAACCAGGACTAGGGCAGTACTTC
j_call: TRBJ2-1; clone_size: .; d_call: .; v_call: TRBV10-3; cdr3_aa: CAISESVRPTGNEQFF; cdr3_nt: TGTGCCATCAGTGAGTCGGTCAGACCAACAGGTAATGAGCAGTTCTTC
j_call: TRBJ2-5; clone_size: once; d_call: .; v_call: TRBV11-2; cdr3_aa: CASGAGGQETQYF; cdr3_nt: TGTGCCAGCGGGGCTGGGGGGCAAGAGACCCAGTACTTC
j_call: TRBJ1-5; clone_size: .; d_call: TRBD1; v_call: TRBV6-5; cdr3_aa: CASSTQKGAILPQHF; cdr3_nt: TGTGCCAGCAGTACCCAGAAGGGGGCGATTTTGCCCCAGCATTTT
j_call: TRBJ2-6; clone_size: .; d_call: .; v_call: TRBV19; cdr3_aa: CASSTRLKSNVLTF; cdr3_nt: TGTGCCAGTAGTACTCGACTGAAATCGAACGTCCTGACTTTC
j_call: TRBJ2-7; clone_size: .; d_call: .; v_call: TRBV28; cdr3_aa: CASTLLGNEGYEQYF; cdr3_nt: TGTGCCAGCACACTCTTGGGGAATGAGGGCTACGAGCAGTACTTC
j_call: TRBJ2-2; clone_size: .; d_call: TRBD1; v_call: TRBV6-5; cdr3_aa: CAGGQGANTGELFF; cdr3_nt: TGTGCCGGTGGACAGGGGGCGAACACCGGGGAGCTGTTTTTT
j_call: TRBJ2-7; clone_size: few; d_call: .; v_call: TRBV5-6; cdr3_aa: CASSLRGYEQYF; cdr3_nt: TGTGCCAGCAGCTTGAGGGGCTACGAGCAGTACTTC
j_call: TRBJ1-5; clone_size: .; d_call: TRBD1; v_call: TRBV4-1; cdr3_aa: CASAGTVGGNQPQHF; cdr3_nt: TGCGCCAGCGCGGGGACAGTCGGGGGCAATCAGCCCCAGCATTTT
j_call: TRBJ1-5; clone_size: .; d_call: .; v_call: TRBV2; cdr3_aa: CASSEGEGTQPQHF; cdr3_nt: TGTGCCAGCTCCGAGGGGGAGGGGACTCAGCCCCAGCATTTT
j_call: TRBJ1-4; clone_size: .; d_call: .; v_call: TRBV7-6; cdr3_aa: CASSQGWAEKLFF; cdr3_nt: TGTGCCAGCAGCCAAGGCTGGGCTGAAAAACTGTTTTTT
j_call: TRBJ2-1; clone_size: .; d_call: .; v_call: TRBV7-9; cdr3_aa: CASSGSLGGNEQFF; cdr3_nt: TGTGCCAGCAGCGGATCACTCGGAGGGAATGAGCAGTTCTTC
j_call: TRBJ2-7; clone_size: once; d_call: TRBD2; v_call: TRBV10-3; cdr3_aa: CAISGFPSGPYEQYF; cdr3_nt: TGTGCCATCAGTGGATTCCCTAGCGGGCCCTACGAGCAGTACTTC